These T cell receptor beta chains were read from a single sample in a study of beta chain features in type 1 diabetes. Repertoires were generated with immunoSEQ multiplex PCR, while TCRdb's copy carries only in-frame clones and drops some. The table shows about 350,000 clones, with about 20% occurring only once. Input material: naive CD4+ T cells from blood. Receptors were obtained from a woman under 30 in good health. CDR3s include the opening cysteine and the closing phenylalanine or tryptophan. The D gene is left open where the match is weak. The listing skips clone size in some rows; elsewhere it reads once, few, many or a size class.

J gene | D gene | clone size | V gene | CDR3 length | CDR3 protein | CDR3 DNA
TRBJ2-1 | - | - | TRBV30 | 13 | CAWSLRAYNEQFF | TGTGCCTGGAGTCTTCGGGCCTACAATGAGCAGTTCTTC
TRBJ1-1 | TRBD1 | few | TRBV6-1 | 14 | CASSSPGGYTEAFF | TGTGCCAGCAGTTCCCCAGGGGGGTACACTGAAGCTTTCTTT
TRBJ1-2 | - | - | TRBV19 | 12 | CASSPTRDGYTF | TGTGCCAGTAGTCCCACGAGGGATGGCTACACCTTC
TRBJ1-1 | - | few | TRBV25-1 | 13 | CASRGRVDTEAFF | TGTGCCAGCAGAGGTCGGGTAGACACTGAAGCTTTCTTT
TRBJ2-1 | - | few | TRBV2 | 14 | CATVTGSSYNEQFF | TGTGCCACCGTTACAGGGAGCTCCTACAATGAGCAGTTCTTC
TRBJ2-2 | - | - | TRBV4-1 | 15 | CASSQDLYGYRELFF | TGCGCCAGCAGCCAAGATCTATATGGTTACCGGGAGCTGTTTTTT
TRBJ1-2 | TRBD1 | - | TRBV5-1 | 15 | CASSTGQGTNYGYTF | TGCGCCAGCAGCACCGGACAGGGGACGAACTATGGCTACACCTTC
TRBJ1-1 | TRBD1 | few | TRBV4-3 | 16 | CASSLFARTGGIEAFF | TGCGCCAGCAGCCTTTTCGCCCGGACAGGGGGGATTGAAGCTTTCTTT
TRBJ1-2 | - | - | TRBV15 | 16 | CATSRVVGGSGYGYTF | TGTGCCACCAGCAGAGTGGTGGGAGGGTCGGGCTATGGCTACACCTTC
TRBJ2-5 | TRBD2 | - | TRBV6-6 | 14 | CASSPGGPQETQYF | TGTGCCAGCAGTCCGGGGGGGCCCCAAGAGACCCAGTACTTC
TRBJ2-3 | TRBD2 | - | TRBV6-6 | 14 | CASRIAGGGDTQYF | TGTGCCAGCAGAATAGCGGGAGGTGGAGATACGCAGTATTTT
TRBJ2-3 | - | - | TRBV9 | 15 | CASKGGGTATDTQYF | TGTGCCAGCAAGGGCGGGGGGACAGCCACAGATACGCAGTATTTT
TRBJ2-5 | - | few | TRBV11-2 | 14 | CASSLRQGGETQYF | TGTGCCAGCAGCTTAAGGCAGGGGGGAGAGACCCAGTACTTC
TRBJ1-2 | TRBD1 | - | TRBV5-4 | 15 | CASSTPTGGVGGYTF | TGTGCCAGCAGCACCCCGACAGGGGGCGTGGGGGGCTACACCTTC
TRBJ2-3 | TRBD2 | few | TRBV4-2 | 16 | CASSQVTSGSADTQYF | TGTGCCAGCAGCCAAGTGACTAGCGGGAGTGCAGATACGCAGTATTTT
TRBJ2-3 | - | few | TRBV7-8 | 14 | CASSRTVLGDTQYF | TGTGCCAGCAGCCGGACAGTTTTAGGAGATACGCAGTATTTT
TRBJ2-3 | - | - | TRBV11-2 | 13 | CASSLGQTDTQYF | TGTGCCAGCAGCTTAGGGCAGACAGATACGCAGTATTTT
TRBJ2-3 | - | few | TRBV13 | 12 | CASSLAGVTQYF | TGTGCCAGCAGCTTAGCAGGTGTAACGCAGTATTTT
TRBJ1-4 | TRBD1 | - | TRBV4-1 | 15 | CASSQRGQGTGKLFF | TGCGCCAGCAGCCAGAGGGGACAGGGAACCGGAAAACTGTTTTTT
TRBJ1-2 | - | few | TRBV7-9 | 14 | CASRGGDGTYGYTF | TGTGCCAGCAGGGGAGGGGATGGGACCTATGGCTACACCTTC
TRBJ1-3 | TRBD1 | - | TRBV5-1 | 14 | CASSPGTEGNTIYF | TGCGCCAGCAGCCCCGGGACAGAAGGAAACACCATATATTTT
TRBJ2-1 | TRBD2 | few | TRBV19 | 15 | CASSQTSGSYNEQFF | TGTGCCAGTAGCCAGACTAGCGGCTCCTACAATGAGCAGTTCTTC